These 11 T cell receptor beta chains were sequenced from one sample in a study of cytotoxic CD8 clonotypes in ibrutinib-treated CLL. The repertoire was sequenced with immunoSEQ multiplex PCR; TCRdb's copy has only in-frame clones and lacks some. The sample yields about 200,000 clones, over 60% seen once. The specimen was PBMCs, collected after 24 months of ibrutinib treatment. The receptor set was obtained from a human donor with chronic lymphocytic leukemia.

The J gene is TRBJ2-3, the V gene TRBV5-1, with D possibly TRBD2 on 6 matching bases. V was cut by 4 bases and J by 4 bases, with 10 bases left in between. CDR1 SGHRS and CDR2 YFSETQ come from the germline V gene. The CDR3 is made up of 13 amino acids. CDR3 residues: CASSLWGADTQYF. The CDR3 region has the DNA TGCGCCAGCAGCCTCTGGGGGGCAGATACGCAGTATTTT.

The chain couples TRBV6-5 to TRBJ1-1; 11 bases fit TRBD1. J was trimmed by 2 bases and V by 4 bases; bases with no gene match: 6. Germline V lookup: CDR1 MNHEY, CDR2 SVGAGI. This CDR3 spans 16 amino acids. The CDR3 DNA follows: TGTGCCAGCAGTTCAATCCGGACAGGGGGCAACACTGAAGCTTTCTTT. Amino acids: CASSSIRTGGNTEAFF.

This chain's CDR3 is CASSLNPVGRYNEKLFF. In nucleotides, the CDR3 is TGCGCCAGCAGCTTAAACCCCGTCGGGCGGTATAATGAAAAACTGTTTTTT. The chain combines TRBV5-1 with TRBJ1-4; D is ambiguous. Trimming shortened V by 2 bases and J by 4 bases, and 18 bases separated the two germline ends. CDR1 and CDR2 from the germline V gene are SGHRS and YFSETQ. The CDR3 length is 17 residues.

Here the CDR3 DNA reads TGTGCCAGCAGCTTAGTACTAGCGGGAGGAGAGCAGTACTTC. Translating it yields CASSLVLAGGEQYF. The rearrangement joins TRBV7-2 to TRBJ2-7; the match to TRBD2 covers 12 bases. The trim removed 1 base at V and 7 bases at J, leaving 2 bases unmatched. The CDR3 totals 14 residues. Germline-derived CDR1 and CDR2 are SGHTA and FQGNSA.

V is TRBV7-6 and J is TRBJ2-7, with unresolved D. The V gene's germline CDR1 is SGHVS and CDR2 FNYEAQ. V was clipped by 4 bases and J by 5 bases, with 15 bases between them. This CDR3 is built from 14 residues. The CDR3 spells CASSSPRLGNEQYF. The DNA for the CDR3 is TGTGCCAGCAGCTCGCCCCGGCTGGGTAACGAGCAGTACTTC. The whole variable domain, remainder taken from reference TRBV7-6 and TRBJ2-7, is GAGVSQSPRYKVTKRGQDVALRCDPISGHVSLYWYRQALGQGPEFLTYFNYEAQQDKSGLPNDRFSAERPEGSISTLTIQRTEQRDSAMYRCASSSPRLGNEQYFGPGTRLTVT.

Only one count was recorded for this clone. One end of the junction does not line up with germline, which may come from a read error. The V call is TRBV5-1, the J call TRBJ1-1; no clear D gene. Germline CDR1 and CDR2: SGHRS and YFSETQ. The CDR3 runs to 14 residues. This CDR3 reads CASSLARLNTEAFF. The CDR3 DNA reads as TGTGCCAGCAGCTTGGCCCGTCTGAACACTGAAGCTTTCTTT.

The rearrangement joins TRBV4-2 to TRBJ2-7, with 7 nucleotides matching TRBD1. The CDR3 contains 14 residues. Germline lookup yields CDR1 LGHNA and CDR2 YNFKEQ. Unmatched junction bases numbered 3, after V lost 4 bases and J lost 0 bases. CDR3 nucleotides: TGTGCCAGCAGCCGGGACAGCAGCTCCTACGAGCAGTACTTC. Protein product: CASSRDSSSYEQYF.

The sample holds a few counts of this clone. The rearrangement joins TRBV5-4 to TRBJ2-1; D is tentatively TRBD1 or TRBD2 (5 bases each). Trimming pared 3 bases from V and 12 bases from J, leaving 13 bases between. CDR1 is SGHNT, CDR2 YYREEE, per germline (reference sequence). The CDR3 has 12 residues. CDR3 in DNA: TGTGCCAGCAGCTCACCGGGACGGCGGCAGTTCTTC. As protein: CASSSPGRRQFF. The full variable domain, its missing parts supplied by reference TRBV5-4 and TRBJ2-1, is ETGVTQSPTHLIKTRGQQVTLRCSSQSGHNTVSWYQQALGQGPQFIFQYYREEENGRGNFPPRFSGLQFPNYSSELNVNALELDDSALYLCASSSPGRRQFFGPGTRLTVL.

The chain couples TRBV5-4 to TRBJ2-7, with 9 bases matching TRBD1. The length of the CDR3 is 15 residues. The junction had 6 bases not matched to a gene; V was cut back by 0 bases and J by 5 bases. Germline V gene sequence: CDR1 SGHNT, CDR2 YYREEE (reference sequence). CDR3 residues: CASSLGNRGLDEQYF. Here the CDR3 DNA reads TGTGCCAGCAGCTTGGGTAACAGGGGGCTCGACGAGCAGTACTTC.

The chain carries TRBV5-1 and TRBJ2-7; 9 nucleotides agree with TRBD2. Germline V gives CDR1 SGHRS, CDR2 YFSETQ. The J segment lost 7 bases and the V segment lost 3 bases, leaving 5 bases of the junction unmatched. This CDR3 spans 13 amino acids. The CDR3 sequence is CASSSAGGREQYF. For the CDR3, the DNA is TGCGCCAGCAGCTCCGCGGGAGGGCGGGAGCAGTACTTC.

The rearrangement links TRBV5-6 to TRBJ2-3; D possibly corresponds to TRBD2 (6 bases). Deletions cut 5 bases from V and 8 bases from J, with 21 bases between. The CDR3 runs 15 residues. Germline V gene lookup returns CDR1 SGHDT and CDR2 YYEEEE. The CDR3 sequence is CASRERALASGTQYF. The CDR3 coding sequence is TGTGCCAGCAGGGAGCGGGCGTTGGCGTCCGGTACGCAGTATTTT.